A single sample gave rise to the 3 T cell receptor beta chains below, sequenced in a study of T cells expressing NK-cell markers. Reanalyzing the 5' RACE reads, TCRdb keeps one entry per CDR3 protein, without DNA. The record lists more than 400,000 distinct CDR3 sequences, of which the ten most abundant hold about 7.1%. Material: blood T cells: a sorted CD56 or NKG2C T cell subset, CD4+ or CD8+ T cells, or bulk PBMC T cells (not recorded which). The receptors were gathered from a woman between 18 and 69 years old in good health.

This sequence joins TRBV5-1 and TRBJ2-3. The germline V gene encodes CDR1 SGHRS and CDR2 YFSETQ. The CDR3 contains 14 residues. CDR3 in amino acids: CASSLVSTTDTQYF.

The chain employs TRBV6-2 or TRBV6-3 and TRBJ2-5. The V gene's germline CDR1 is MNHEY and CDR2 SVGEGT. This CDR3 region has 13 residues. CDR3: CASAGPFQETQYF.

The genes are TRBV4-2 and TRBJ2-1; TCRdb outputs TRBD2, but without DNA this stays unchecked. Germline CDR1 LGHNA, CDR2 YNFKEQ. The CDR3 extends over 15 amino acids. The CDR3 loop reads CASSQEGGSANEQFF.